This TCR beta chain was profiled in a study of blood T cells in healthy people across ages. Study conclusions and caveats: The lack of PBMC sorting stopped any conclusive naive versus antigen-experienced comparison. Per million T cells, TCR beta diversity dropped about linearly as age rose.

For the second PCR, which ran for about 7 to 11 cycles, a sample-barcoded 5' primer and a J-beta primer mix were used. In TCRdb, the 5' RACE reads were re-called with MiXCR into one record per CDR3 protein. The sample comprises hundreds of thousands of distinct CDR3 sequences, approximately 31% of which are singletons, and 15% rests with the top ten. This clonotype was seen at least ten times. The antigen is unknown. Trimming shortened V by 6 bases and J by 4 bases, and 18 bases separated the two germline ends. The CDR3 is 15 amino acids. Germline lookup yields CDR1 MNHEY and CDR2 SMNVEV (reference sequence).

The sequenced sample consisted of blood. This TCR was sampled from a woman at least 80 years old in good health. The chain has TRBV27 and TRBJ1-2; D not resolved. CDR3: CASRNGRPPLYGYTF. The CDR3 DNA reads TGTGCCAGCAGAAACGGACGGCCTCCGCTCTATGGCTACACCTTC.